This TCR gamma chain appears in the sequencing data of a study of gamma-delta chains in newborns, infants, children. CDR3 size: 13 residues. CDR1 is EGSNGY and CDR2 is YDSYNSKV in the germline V gene. TCRdb re-identified clones in the reads via CATT. This table holds 1,200 or so gamma-chain clones, about 66% found once. The sequenced material came from blood. The clonotype originates from a child who was a newborn, infant or young child, either healthy, febrile or measles-vaccinated (not recorded which). Here the V gene is TRGV2, but the J gene went uncalled. CDR3 residues: CATWDGTNYKELF. The CDR3 region has the DNA TGTGCCACCTGGGACGGGACGAATTATAAGGAACTCTTT.